This TCR beta chain was profiled in a study of cytomegalovirus exposure and HLA in healthy donors. Findings and caveats of the study: Most TCR beta V segments were productive about 87% or about 30% of the time in an earlier analysis.

PCR involved 60 Vbeta and 13 Jbeta primers. Sequenced by immunoSEQ multiplex PCR; TCRdb stores in-frame clones only, minus some. The sample has approximately 200,000 clones, roughly 85% seen once. The sample holds one count of this clone. The antigen is not known. Sequenced input: PBMCs. This clonotype originated in a woman between 45 and 60 years old in good health and CMV-seronegative.

The CDR3: CASSPSYSSGRAVNEQYF. The DNA of the CDR3 is TGTGCCAGCAGCCCATCTTATTCTAGCGGGAGGGCCGTTAACGAGCAGTACTTC. The rearrangement uses TRBV28 and TRBJ2-7; TRBD2 aligns across 12 bases. Germline V gene data show CDR1 as MDHEN and CDR2 as SYDVKM. The length of the CDR3 is 18 residues. Trimming took 6 bases from V and 5 from J; bases not matched to a gene: 17.